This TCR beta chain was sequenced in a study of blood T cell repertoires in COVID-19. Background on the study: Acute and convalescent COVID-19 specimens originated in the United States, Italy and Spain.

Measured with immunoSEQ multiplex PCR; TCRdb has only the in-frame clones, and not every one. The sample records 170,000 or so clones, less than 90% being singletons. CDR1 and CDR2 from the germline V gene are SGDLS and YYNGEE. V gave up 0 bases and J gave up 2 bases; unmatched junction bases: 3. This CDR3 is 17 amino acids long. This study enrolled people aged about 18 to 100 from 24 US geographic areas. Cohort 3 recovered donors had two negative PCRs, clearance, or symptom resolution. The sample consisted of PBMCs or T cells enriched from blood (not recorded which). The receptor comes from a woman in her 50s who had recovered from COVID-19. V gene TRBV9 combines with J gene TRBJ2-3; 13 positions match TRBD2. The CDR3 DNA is TGTGCCAGCAGCGTAGCGACTAGCGGGAGGCACACAGATACGCAGTATTTT. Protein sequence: CASSVATSGRHTDTQYF. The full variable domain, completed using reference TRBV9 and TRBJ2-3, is DSGVTQTPKHLITATGQRVTLRCSPRSGDLSVYWYQQSLDQGLQFLIQYYNGEERAKGNILERFSAQQFPDLHSELNLSSLELGDSALYFCASSVATSGRHTDTQYFGPGTRLTVL.